Listed below are T cell receptor beta chains from one sample, sequenced in a study of T cells in Graves' hyperthyroidism and ophthalmopathy. Each CDR3 protein gets one entry after TCRdb re-called the multiplex PCR reads with MiXCR. Of around 660,000 distinct CDR3 sequences listed, 45% are singletons. The sequencing input was peripheral blood or thyroid tissue (not recorded which). The source is an adult man with Graves' disease, either hyperthyroidism or ophthalmopathy (not recorded which). The CDR3 runs from the conserved cysteine through the conserved F or W. Each record gives: J gene, clone size, D gene, V gene, CDR3 protein, CDR3 DNA. A D gene is named only where the DNA matches it firmly. Expanded clones are given a class, and other clones once, few, many or no size at all.

J gene: TRBJ2-7
clone size: .
D gene: TRBD1
V gene: TRBV29-1
CDR3 protein: CSVGGTATYEQYF
CDR3 DNA: TGCAGCGTTGGGGGGACAGCGACCTACGAGCAGTACTTC

J gene: TRBJ2-5
clone size: once
D gene: .
V gene: TRBV20-1
CDR3 protein: CRIGGGETQYF
CDR3 DNA: TGCAGGATCGGGGGCGGAGAGACCCAGTACTTC

J gene: TRBJ1-6
clone size: .
D gene: TRBD1
V gene: TRBV29-1
CDR3 protein: CSARTGGSPLHF
CDR3 DNA: TGCAGCGCCCGGACAGGGGGTTCACCCCTCCACTTT

J gene: TRBJ2-7
clone size: many
D gene: .
V gene: TRBV10-1
CDR3 protein: CASGRNRDGGEQYF
CDR3 DNA: TGCGCCAGCGGAAGAAACAGGGACGGCGGCGAGCAGTACTTC

J gene: TRBJ1-4
clone size: many
D gene: TRBD1
V gene: TRBV15
CDR3 protein: CATSRDPGGQSRALEKLFF
CDR3 DNA: TGTGCCACCAGCAGAGATCCGGGGGGACAGTCACGCGCGCTCGAAAAACTGTTTTTT

J gene: TRBJ1-2
clone size: .
D gene: TRBD1
V gene: TRBV20-1
CDR3 protein: CSASSILDRERGGYTF
CDR3 DNA: TGCAGTGCCAGCAGCATCTTGGACAGGGAAAGAGGAGGCTACACCTTC

J gene: TRBJ1-5
clone size: .
D gene: .
V gene: TRBV6-5
CDR3 protein: CASRRQWLEPQHF
CDR3 DNA: TGTGCCAGCAGGAGGCAGTGGTTGGAGCCCCAGCATTTT

J gene: TRBJ1-1
clone size: few
D gene: .
V gene: TRBV7-9
CDR3 protein: CASSLGRALNTEAFF
CDR3 DNA: TGTGCCAGCAGCTTAGGGCGGGCACTGAACACTGAAGCTTTCTTT

J gene: TRBJ1-1
clone size: once
D gene: .
V gene: TRBV9
CDR3 protein: CASSVAGRMNTEAFF
CDR3 DNA: TGTGCCAGCAGCGTAGCAGGACGCATGAACACTGAAGCTTTCTTT

J gene: TRBJ1-1
clone size: .
D gene: .
V gene: TRBV12-3/TRBV12-4
CDR3 protein: CASSSGGGTEAFF
CDR3 DNA: TGTGCCAGCAGTTCGGGGGGAGGCACTGAAGCTTTCTTT

J gene: TRBJ1-6
clone size: .
D gene: .
V gene: TRBV12-3/TRBV12-4
CDR3 protein: CASSLDHGGRINSPLHF
CDR3 DNA: TGTGCCAGCAGCCTCGACCACGGGGGCAGGATTAATTCACCCCTCCACTTT

J gene: TRBJ1-3
clone size: once
D gene: .
V gene: TRBV29-1
CDR3 protein: CSVVAGVKYTIYF
CDR3 DNA: TGCAGCGTGGTAGCGGGGGTAAAGTACACCATATATTTT

J gene: TRBJ1-2
clone size: .
D gene: .
V gene: TRBV6-1
CDR3 protein: CASSAGAFRGYTF
CDR3 DNA: TGTGCCAGCAGTGCAGGGGCTTTTCGTGGCTACACCTTC

J gene: TRBJ2-7
clone size: .
D gene: .
V gene: TRBV6-5
CDR3 protein: CASSPGGGNPYEQYF
CDR3 DNA: TGTGCCAGCAGTCCCGGGGGCGGGAACCCCTACGAGCAGTACTTC

J gene: TRBJ1-3
clone size: many
D gene: .
V gene: TRBV20-1
CDR3 protein: CSAVDKNSGNTIYF
CDR3 DNA: TGCAGTGCTGTCGACAAGAACTCTGGAAACACCATATATTTT

J gene: TRBJ2-7
clone size: .
D gene: TRBD2
V gene: TRBV7-9
CDR3 protein: CASSQFLGTSGRRSEQYF
CDR3 DNA: TGTGCCAGCAGCCAATTCCTCGGGACTAGCGGGAGGAGGTCCGAGCAGTACTTC

J gene: TRBJ1-1
clone size: many
D gene: .
V gene: TRBV25-1
CDR3 protein: CASSEYPGYGNFEAFF
CDR3 DNA: TGTGCCAGCAGTGAATATCCCGGGTATGGTAATTTCGAAGCTTTCTTT

J gene: TRBJ1-6
clone size: .
D gene: .
V gene: TRBV10-3
CDR3 protein: CAISAGGISSPLHF
CDR3 DNA: TGTGCCATCAGTGCCGGGGGCATAAGTTCACCCCTCCACTTT

J gene: TRBJ1-1
clone size: many
D gene: TRBD1
V gene: TRBV19
CDR3 protein: CASTDRVNTEAFF
CDR3 DNA: TGTGCCAGTACAGACAGGGTGAACACTGAAGCTTTCTTT

J gene: TRBJ1-2
clone size: few
D gene: TRBD1
V gene: TRBV2
CDR3 protein: CASSYSGTGGLGYTF
CDR3 DNA: TGTGCCAGCAGTTACTCGGGAACAGGGGGCCTTGGCTACACCTTC

J gene: TRBJ1-1
clone size: few
D gene: .
V gene: TRBV20-1
CDR3 protein: CSARDWKGGTEAFF
CDR3 DNA: TGCAGTGCTAGAGATTGGAAGGGAGGCACTGAAGCTTTCTTT

J gene: TRBJ1-2
clone size: many
D gene: TRBD1
V gene: TRBV29-1
CDR3 protein: CSGKDRFTYGYTF
CDR3 DNA: TGCAGCGGGAAGGACAGGTTTACCTATGGCTACACCTTC

J gene: TRBJ2-7
clone size: .
D gene: TRBD1
V gene: TRBV19
CDR3 protein: CASSRGQGIYEQYF
CDR3 DNA: TGTGCCAGTAGTAGAGGACAGGGGATCTACGAGCAGTACTTC

J gene: TRBJ2-7
clone size: .
D gene: TRBD1
V gene: TRBV20-1
CDR3 protein: CSAGDRGRSYEQYF
CDR3 DNA: TGCAGTGCTGGCGACAGGGGACGGTCCTACGAGCAGTACTTC

J gene: TRBJ2-5
clone size: .
D gene: TRBD2
V gene: TRBV7-2
CDR3 protein: CASSWQASGQETQYF
CDR3 DNA: TGTGCCAGCAGCTGGCAGGCTAGCGGACAAGAGACCCAGTACTTC

J gene: TRBJ2-5
clone size: .
D gene: .
V gene: TRBV7-9
CDR3 protein: CASAQKLSGSETQYF
CDR3 DNA: TGTGCCAGCGCCCAAAAACTGTCGGGGTCGGAGACCCAGTACTTC

J gene: TRBJ1-2
clone size: many
D gene: TRBD1
V gene: TRBV7-9
CDR3 protein: CASSLTGGENGYTF
CDR3 DNA: TGTGCCAGCAGCTTGACAGGGGGCGAAAATGGCTACACCTTC

J gene: TRBJ2-7
clone size: many
D gene: .
V gene: TRBV29-1
CDR3 protein: CSATRQTTYEQYF
CDR3 DNA: TGCAGCGCCACTCGACAAACAACCTACGAGCAGTACTTC

J gene: TRBJ2-5
clone size: .
D gene: .
V gene: TRBV29-1
CDR3 protein: CSVESRQMGTQYF
CDR3 DNA: TGCAGCGTTGAATCGAGACAAATGGGGACCCAGTACTTC

J gene: TRBJ2-7
clone size: many
D gene: TRBD1
V gene: TRBV29-1
CDR3 protein: CSVGTGAGEQYF
CDR3 DNA: TGCAGCGTTGGTACAGGGGCTGGCGAGCAGTACTTC

J gene: TRBJ1-1
clone size: many
D gene: .
V gene: TRBV2
CDR3 protein: CATKLNTEAFF
CDR3 DNA: TGTGCCACCAAACTGAACACTGAAGCTTTCTTT

J gene: TRBJ1-1
clone size: many
D gene: TRBD1
V gene: TRBV2
CDR3 protein: CARGTGAMNTEAFF
CDR3 DNA: TGTGCCAGAGGGACAGGGGCTATGAACACTGAAGCTTTCTTT

J gene: TRBJ1-2
clone size: .
D gene: .
V gene: TRBV5-1
CDR3 protein: CASSLDRARPDGYTF
CDR3 DNA: TGCGCCAGCAGCTTGGACAGGGCGCGCCCGGATGGCTACACCTTC

J gene: TRBJ1-2
clone size: once
D gene: TRBD1
V gene: TRBV7-9
CDR3 protein: CASSLGPGQGSFGYTF
CDR3 DNA: TGTGCCAGCAGCTTAGGGCCCGGACAGGGGAGCTTTGGCTACACCTTC

J gene: TRBJ1-5
clone size: few
D gene: .
V gene: TRBV19
CDR3 protein: CASSGAERDDQPQHF
CDR3 DNA: TGTGCCAGTAGTGGGGCCGAACGGGACGATCAGCCCCAGCATTTT

J gene: TRBJ1-2
clone size: .
D gene: .
V gene: TRBV12-3/TRBV12-4
CDR3 protein: CASSLGGGAGVHYGYTF
CDR3 DNA: TGTGCCAGCAGTCTGGGAGGAGGGGCAGGGGTTCACTATGGCTACACCTTC

J gene: TRBJ2-5
clone size: many
D gene: .
V gene: TRBV2
CDR3 protein: CASSGAGEETQYF
CDR3 DNA: TGTGCCAGCAGTGGGGCAGGGGAAGAGACCCAGTACTTC

J gene: TRBJ2-5
clone size: many
D gene: .
V gene: TRBV6-1
CDR3 protein: CASSSDSQETQYF
CDR3 DNA: TGTGCCAGCAGTTCGGACAGCCAAGAGACCCAGTACTTC

J gene: TRBJ1-2
clone size: .
D gene: .
V gene: TRBV20-1
CDR3 protein: CSASGQSGIHNYGYTF
CDR3 DNA: TGCAGTGCTAGTGGGCAGTCGGGAATCCATAACTATGGCTACACCTTC